These T cell receptor beta chains were read from a single sample in a study of blood T cell repertoires in COVID-19. Sequencing was performed with immunoSEQ multiplex PCR; in TCRdb, only in-frame clones are kept and a portion is missing. The table lists 70,000 to 75,000 clones, roughly 85% of them singletons. The sample comprised peripheral blood. These receptors were obtained from a man between 60 and 75 years old with active or convalescent COVID-19. CDR3s include the opening cysteine and the closing phenylalanine or tryptophan. D genes are given only for firm matches. Part of the rows lack a size; the others show once, few, many or a class for expanded clones.

d_gene	len	v_gene	j_gene	abundance	CDR3nt	CDR3aa
NA	16	TRBV4-2	TRBJ1-5	NA	TGTGCCAGCAGCTTTGTGGACACGTTAAGCAATCAGCCCCAGCATTTT	CASSFVDTLSNQPQHF
TRBD1	13	TRBV6-5	TRBJ1-1	NA	TGTGCCAGCACCTACGAGGGGGCGCGGGAAGCTTTCTTT	CASTYEGAREAFF
NA	14	TRBV11-1	TRBJ1-2	NA	TGTGCCAGCAGCCAGAACGCAGGGGCCTATGGCTACACCTTC	CASSQNAGAYGYTF
NA	13	TRBV12-3/TRBV12-4	TRBJ1-5	NA	TGTGCCAGCAGAGATACAGGGAACCAGCCCCAGCATTTT	CASRDTGNQPQHF
TRBD1	15	TRBV5-6	TRBJ1-1	NA	TGTGCCAGCAGCTTGGTGGACAGGATGAACACTGAAGCTTTCTTT	CASSLVDRMNTEAFF
TRBD1	14	TRBV2	TRBJ1-5	NA	TGTGCCAGCAGTCGGGACAGGGACTATCAGCCCCAGCATTTT	CASSRDRDYQPQHF
TRBD1	16	TRBV11-2	TRBJ1-6	NA	TGTGCCAGCAGCTTGGGGCACGGGACAGTCGACTCACCCCTCCACTTT	CASSLGHGTVDSPLHF
TRBD2	18	TRBV27	TRBJ2-3	NA	TGTGCCAGCAGTTTATACCCCCTTGGGAGGGCTGGCACAGATACGCAGTATTTT	CASSLYPLGRAGTDTQYF
NA	13	TRBV6-5	TRBJ1-2	NA	TGTGCCAGCAGTACGGACAGTCGGTATGGCTACACCTTC	CASSTDSRYGYTF
NA	13	TRBV27	TRBJ1-5	NA	TGTGCCAGCAGTGCGTATAGCAATCAGCCCCAGCATTTT	CASSAYSNQPQHF
NA	12	TRBV29-1	TRBJ2-5	NA	TGCAGCGCTGAGGGGAATAGCGGGACCCAGTACTTC	CSAEGNSGTQYF
NA	15	TRBV5-1	TRBJ2-5	NA	TGCGCCAGCAGCTTGTGGGGGGGCGCAAGAGAGACCCAGTACTTC	CASSLWGGARETQYF
NA	15	TRBV6-2/TRBV6-3	TRBJ2-7	NA	TGTGCCAGCAGTTACCCTCCGGGACTGCTCTACGAGCAGTACTTC	CASSYPPGLLYEQYF
NA	14	TRBV6-4	TRBJ2-2	NA	TGTGCCAGCAGTGCCTCACTAGGGACCGGGGAGCTGTTTTTT	CASSASLGTGELFF
TRBD1	12	TRBV2	TRBJ1-2	NA	TGTGCCAGCCGACAGGGATCATCATTTCACACCTTC	CASRQGSSFHTF
TRBD2	15	TRBV28	TRBJ2-7	NA	TGTGCCAGCAGTCGTAGCGGGGGGCTCTCCTACGAGCAGTACTTC	CASSRSGGLSYEQYF
TRBD2	16	TRBV5-1	TRBJ2-7	NA	TGCGCCAGCAGCTTCAACACCGGGACTAGTGTCCACGAGCAGTACTTC	CASSFNTGTSVHEQYF
NA	12	TRBV3-1/TRBV3-2	TRBJ2-2	NA	TGTGCCAGCAGCCTAGCGGACGGGGAGCTGTTTTTT	CASSLADGELFF
TRBD2	17	TRBV3-1/TRBV3-2	TRBJ2-3	once	TGTGCCAGCAGCCAAGATCTTGGGAGGGGCCCCGGATATACGCAGTATTTT	CASSQDLGRGPGYTQYF
NA	15	TRBV10-3	TRBJ2-7	NA	TGTGCCATCAGTGCCCTAGTAGAGGGCTCCTACGAGCAGTACTTC	CAISALVEGSYEQYF
NA	14	TRBV19	TRBJ1-1	NA	TGTGCCAGTACATTCGGCAGGGGGAACACTGAAGCTTTCTTT	CASTFGRGNTEAFF
NA	15	TRBV5-1	TRBJ1-6	NA	TGCGCCAGCAGCTTGGTCGGGGGTTTGAATTCACCCCTCCACTTT	CASSLVGGLNSPLHF
NA	13	TRBV30	TRBJ2-1	NA	TGTGCCTGGTCCCAGACAGTCAGCAATGAGCAGTTCTTC	CAWSQTVSNEQFF
NA	14	TRBV19	TRBJ1-1	once	TGTGCCAGTAGTATAACAGGAATTACCACTGAAGCTTTCTTT	CASSITGITTEAFF
NA	14	TRBV19	TRBJ2-1	NA	TGTGCCAGTAGTGCACAGTCTAGTCGGGGTGAGCAGTTCTTC	CASSAQSSRGEQFF
NA	15	TRBV19	TRBJ1-1	NA	TGTGCCAGTAGGAACGATTGGGGAGGGGACACTGAAGCTTTCTTT	CASRNDWGGDTEAFF
NA	13	TRBV19	TRBJ2-7	few	TGTGCCAGTAGTCCGTCCGGGAAATACGAGCAGTACTTC	CASSPSGKYEQYF
TRBD1	16	TRBV3-1/TRBV3-2	TRBJ2-1	NA	TGTGCCAGCAGCCACCCCGGGACAGGGTCCGACAATGAGCAGTTCTTC	CASSHPGTGSDNEQFF
NA	14	TRBV4-1	TRBJ1-6	NA	TGCGCCAGCAGCCGGGACTCAGTTAATTCACCCCTCCACTTT	CASSRDSVNSPLHF
TRBD1	12	TRBV18	TRBJ1-2	once	TGTGCCAGCTCGCCTAGTCAGGGGGACAAAGCCTTC	CASSPSQGDKAF
NA	16	TRBV4-2	TRBJ2-1	NA	TGTGCCAGCAGCCAAGTCGGACAAAGCTCCTACAATGAGCAGTTCTTC	CASSQVGQSSYNEQFF
TRBD1	13	TRBV29-1	TRBJ2-7	NA	TGCAGCGTTGAGGGACAGGGGGCGAACGAGCAGTACTTC	CSVEGQGANEQYF
TRBD2	15	TRBV27	TRBJ2-1	NA	TGTGCCAGCAGTTCCATAGCGGGGGGTTACAATGAGCAGTTCTTC	CASSSIAGGYNEQFF
NA	14	TRBV30	TRBJ1-2	NA	TGTGCCTGGAGGGGACCCCTTTCGACAGGTAGCTTCACCTTC	CAWRGPLSTGSFTF
NA	13	TRBV9	TRBJ1-2	NA	TGTGCCAGCAGCGTAGGCGCCAGGGGCGGCTACACCTTC	CASSVGARGGYTF
TRBD1	12	TRBV28	TRBJ1-2	NA	TGTGCCAGCAGTGGACAGGGGTATGGCTACACCTTC	CASSGQGYGYTF
TRBD2	16	TRBV2	TRBJ2-5	NA	TGTGCCAGCAGACCTTACCTAGCGGCCAACCAAGAGACCCAGTACTTC	CASRPYLAANQETQYF
TRBD2	17	TRBV19	TRBJ2-3	NA	TGTGCCAGTAGTCGAGCCGGGACTAGCAGCAGCACAGATACGCAGTATTTT	CASSRAGTSSSTDTQYF
NA	15	TRBV7-9	TRBJ1-1	few	TGTGCCAGCAGCCCCGCCGGGGGAGGGAACACTGAAGCTTTCTTT	CASSPAGGGNTEAFF
NA	16	TRBV18	TRBJ2-5	NA	TGTGCCAGCTCACCCCTCCCTGGGACTTCACAAGAGACCCAGTACTTC	CASSPLPGTSQETQYF